These T cell receptor beta chains were read from a single sample in a study of blood T cell repertoires in COVID-19. Assay used: immunoSEQ multiplex PCR; TCRdb lists only in-frame clones, some missing. This sample has 87,000 or so clones; around 80% occur once, and the top ten carry 15% to 20%. Sequencing was carried out using peripheral blood. Receptor source: a woman older than 75 with active or convalescent COVID-19. The CDR3 runs from the conserved cysteine through the conserved F or W. A D gene is named only where the DNA matches it firmly. Expanded clones get a size class; other rows say once, few or many, or leave the size out.

abundance: -; j_gene: TRBJ2-1; v_gene: TRBV7-3; d_gene: TRBD2; CDR3nt: TGTGCCAGCAGCATGATTGGCGGGAGCTCCTACAATGAGCAGTTCTTC; CDR3aa: CASSMIGGSSYNEQFF
abundance: -; j_gene: TRBJ2-1; v_gene: TRBV19; d_gene: -; CDR3nt: TGTGCCAGTAGTATAACCCCCCGTGGCGGGAAAAGCAATGAGCAGTTCTTC; CDR3aa: CASSITPRGGKSNEQFF
abundance: -; j_gene: TRBJ1-5; v_gene: TRBV27; d_gene: -; CDR3nt: TGTGCCAGCCTTTCCCCCCCCGGGCAGCCCCAGCATTTT; CDR3aa: CASLSPPGQPQHF
abundance: -; j_gene: TRBJ2-1; v_gene: TRBV20-1; d_gene: TRBD2; CDR3nt: TGCAGTGCTAGTTCCTCAGGGGGGACTAGCGGGAGGCCCTACAATGAGCAGTTCTTC; CDR3aa: CSASSSGGTSGRPYNEQFF
abundance: -; j_gene: TRBJ1-1; v_gene: TRBV21-1; d_gene: -; CDR3nt: TGTGCCAGCAGCAAAGTTGGGACAGGTCGACCATCTAGGGTGAACACTGAAGCTTTCTTT; CDR3aa: CASSKVGTGRPSRVNTEAFF
abundance: once; j_gene: TRBJ1-5; v_gene: TRBV9; d_gene: -; CDR3nt: TGTGCCAGCAGCGAAACGACACTAGGGGGGCCCCAGCATTTT; CDR3aa: CASSETTLGGPQHF
abundance: -; j_gene: TRBJ1-2; v_gene: TRBV27; d_gene: -; CDR3nt: TGTGCCAGCAGTTTGATGGCCGGGGGAGGCTATGGCTACACCTTC; CDR3aa: CASSLMAGGGYGYTF
abundance: once; j_gene: TRBJ1-4; v_gene: TRBV2; d_gene: -; CDR3nt: TGTGCCAGCGCTACCAATGATGAAACACTGTTTTTT; CDR3aa: CASATNDETLFF
abundance: -; j_gene: TRBJ1-4; v_gene: TRBV12-2; d_gene: -; CDR3nt: TGTGCAAGTCGCTCAAAGGAGGGCTTATGGGAAAAACTGTTTTTT; CDR3aa: CASRSKEGLWEKLFF
abundance: once; j_gene: TRBJ1-5; v_gene: TRBV27; d_gene: -; CDR3nt: TGTGCCAGCACGTCGGTACCCAATCAGCCCCAGCATTTT; CDR3aa: CASTSVPNQPQHF
abundance: -; j_gene: TRBJ1-1; v_gene: TRBV5-1; d_gene: -; CDR3nt: TGCGCCAGCCACCACCTCTTCACGCAGGATGTGAACACTGAAGCTTTCTTT; CDR3aa: CASHHLFTQDVNTEAFF
abundance: -; j_gene: TRBJ2-1; v_gene: TRBV11-2; d_gene: TRBD2; CDR3nt: TGTGCCAGCAGTTCCCTCGGGACTAGCGGTACCTACGGTTTTGAGCAGTTCTTC; CDR3aa: CASSSLGTSGTYGFEQFF
abundance: -; j_gene: TRBJ2-2; v_gene: TRBV5-6; d_gene: -; CDR3nt: TGTGCCAGCAGCTTAAGGCAGGGGAGAACCGGGGAGCTGTTTTTT; CDR3aa: CASSLRQGRTGELFF
abundance: once; j_gene: TRBJ2-3; v_gene: TRBV7-2; d_gene: -; CDR3nt: TGTGCCAGCAGACAAAGCACAGATACGCAGTATTTT; CDR3aa: CASRQSTDTQYF
abundance: few; j_gene: TRBJ1-1; v_gene: TRBV4-3; d_gene: -; CDR3nt: TGCGCCAGCAGCCAAGAGAATAGGGGTCTCGCTTTCTTT; CDR3aa: CASSQENRGLAFF
abundance: -; j_gene: TRBJ2-7; v_gene: TRBV4-1; d_gene: TRBD2; CDR3nt: TGCGCCAGCAGCCCCAGCGGACTAGCGGGACTCCGATCACCCTACGAGCAGTACTTC; CDR3aa: CASSPSGLAGLRSPYEQYF
abundance: few; j_gene: TRBJ2-5; v_gene: TRBV11-2; d_gene: -; CDR3nt: TGTGCCAGCAGCTTAGGGGCGGAGACCCAGTACTTC; CDR3aa: CASSLGAETQYF
abundance: -; j_gene: TRBJ2-1; v_gene: TRBV2; d_gene: -; CDR3nt: TGTGCCAGCACCCGGACTGGGATAAGGGAGCAGTTCTTC; CDR3aa: CASTRTGIREQFF
abundance: once; j_gene: TRBJ1-1; v_gene: TRBV6-5; d_gene: -; CDR3nt: TGTGCCAGCAGCCGAGGGCTGAACACTGAAGCTTTCTTT; CDR3aa: CASSRGLNTEAFF
abundance: -; j_gene: TRBJ2-2; v_gene: TRBV28; d_gene: TRBD2; CDR3nt: TGTGCCAGCATCACACCGGGAGGGCGGAGCGACACCGGGGAGCTGTTTTTT; CDR3aa: CASITPGGRSDTGELFF
abundance: -; j_gene: TRBJ2-6; v_gene: TRBV7-9; d_gene: -; CDR3nt: TGTGCCAGCAGCTTAGCAGGGACACATCACTCTGGGGCCAACGTCCTGACTTTC; CDR3aa: CASSLAGTHHSGANVLTF
abundance: -; j_gene: TRBJ1-4; v_gene: TRBV2; d_gene: TRBD1; CDR3nt: TGTGCCAGCAGTGAAGTTGCGACAGGGGATGGGGAACTGTTTTTT; CDR3aa: CASSEVATGDGELFF
abundance: -; j_gene: TRBJ1-2; v_gene: TRBV28; d_gene: -; CDR3nt: TGTGCCAGCAGCCAGGGTAACTATGGCTACACCTTC; CDR3aa: CASSQGNYGYTF
abundance: -; j_gene: TRBJ1-1; v_gene: TRBV5-8; d_gene: TRBD1; CDR3nt: TGTGCCAGCAGTAAGGACAGGGGGATTGCTTTCTTT; CDR3aa: CASSKDRGIAFF
abundance: -; j_gene: TRBJ2-7; v_gene: TRBV28; d_gene: -; CDR3nt: TGTGCCAGCAGTTTAGAGGGTAGGCACGAGCAGTACTTC; CDR3aa: CASSLEGRHEQYF
abundance: -; j_gene: TRBJ1-3; v_gene: TRBV21-1; d_gene: -; CDR3nt: TGTGCCAGCAGCGAAAGACAGTTACATGGAAACACCATATATTTT; CDR3aa: CASSERQLHGNTIYF
abundance: -; j_gene: TRBJ2-7; v_gene: TRBV12-3/TRBV12-4; d_gene: -; CDR3nt: TGTGCCAGCAGTCCTGGACAGGAGGGCGAGCAGTACTTC; CDR3aa: CASSPGQEGEQYF
abundance: -; j_gene: TRBJ2-7; v_gene: TRBV30; d_gene: TRBD2; CDR3nt: TGTGCCTGGAGGCCGCGGGGGGCCCCCTCCGAGCAGTACTTC; CDR3aa: CAWRPRGAPSEQYF
abundance: -; j_gene: TRBJ2-2; v_gene: TRBV19; d_gene: TRBD1; CDR3nt: TGTGCCAGTAGTATAAAGACAGGGTCGGACTCCGGGGAGCTGTTTTTT; CDR3aa: CASSIKTGSDSGELFF
abundance: -; j_gene: TRBJ1-1; v_gene: TRBV7-2; d_gene: TRBD1; CDR3nt: TGTGCCAGCAGCTTTGGAGACAGGGGGGACACTGAAGCTTTCTTT; CDR3aa: CASSFGDRGDTEAFF
abundance: -; j_gene: TRBJ2-3; v_gene: TRBV7-3; d_gene: TRBD1; CDR3nt: TGTGCCAGCAGCAGGGACAGAAGCACAGATACGCAGTATTTT; CDR3aa: CASSRDRSTDTQYF
abundance: once; j_gene: TRBJ2-5; v_gene: TRBV2; d_gene: TRBD2; CDR3nt: TGTGCCAGCAGTGAGTTTGCGGGGGGGCTCGGTGAGACCCAGTACTTC; CDR3aa: CASSEFAGGLGETQYF
abundance: -; j_gene: TRBJ1-3; v_gene: TRBV19; d_gene: -; CDR3nt: TGTGCCAGTATCCCGCGAAGCTCTGGAAACACCATATATTTT; CDR3aa: CASIPRSSGNTIYF
abundance: -; j_gene: TRBJ1-2; v_gene: TRBV7-9; d_gene: TRBD1; CDR3nt: TGTGCCAGCAGTCAGCAATCAGGGGGCCGCGGCTATGGCTACACCTTC; CDR3aa: CASSQQSGGRGYGYTF
abundance: -; j_gene: TRBJ2-1; v_gene: TRBV4-2; d_gene: TRBD2; CDR3nt: TGTGCCAGCAGCCAACAAGCGGGGGATAACAATGAGCAGTTCTTC; CDR3aa: CASSQQAGDNNEQFF
abundance: -; j_gene: TRBJ2-1; v_gene: TRBV5-1; d_gene: TRBD2; CDR3nt: TGCGCCAGCAGCGTTCTAGCGGGAGGGCCCTCGGGAAATGAGCAGTTCTTC; CDR3aa: CASSVLAGGPSGNEQFF
abundance: -; j_gene: TRBJ2-7; v_gene: TRBV18; d_gene: TRBD2; CDR3nt: TGTGCCAGCACGCCCCGGGGGGGCTCCTACGAGCAGTACTTC; CDR3aa: CASTPRGGSYEQYF
abundance: few; j_gene: TRBJ2-1; v_gene: TRBV6-2/TRBV6-3; d_gene: TRBD1; CDR3nt: TGTGCCAGCAGTTACCCCTCAACACAGGGGAATGAGCAGTTCTTC; CDR3aa: CASSYPSTQGNEQFF
abundance: -; j_gene: TRBJ2-5; v_gene: TRBV7-6; d_gene: -; CDR3nt: TGTGCCAGCAGCTTAGGGGGGGGCCTGGAGACCCAGTACTTC; CDR3aa: CASSLGGGLETQYF
abundance: -; j_gene: TRBJ2-7; v_gene: TRBV28; d_gene: TRBD2; CDR3nt: TGTGCCAGCAGCGGGACTAGCGGGAAATTTTCCTACGAGCAGTACTTC; CDR3aa: CASSGTSGKFSYEQYF
abundance: -; j_gene: TRBJ2-3; v_gene: TRBV4-3; d_gene: -; CDR3nt: TGCGCCAGCAGCCAAGGCCTCGGCAGGGACTGGATCACTAGCACAGATACGCAGTATTTT; CDR3aa: CASSQGLGRDWITSTDTQYF
abundance: -; j_gene: TRBJ1-2; v_gene: TRBV7-9; d_gene: -; CDR3nt: TGTGCCAGCAGCTCCTGGGGCAGTAGCTATGGCTACACCTTC; CDR3aa: CASSSWGSSYGYTF
abundance: -; j_gene: TRBJ1-1; v_gene: TRBV5-4; d_gene: -; CDR3nt: TGTGCCAGCAGCCCTGGAGGGGGGGCTAAGAACACTGAAGCTTTCTTT; CDR3aa: CASSPGGGAKNTEAFF
abundance: once; j_gene: TRBJ2-1; v_gene: TRBV18; d_gene: TRBD2; CDR3nt: TGTGCCAGCTCACCATTAGCGGGAGGATACAATGAGCAGTTCTTC; CDR3aa: CASSPLAGGYNEQFF
abundance: -; j_gene: TRBJ1-1; v_gene: TRBV2; d_gene: -; CDR3nt: TGTGCCAGCAGCGAGGACAGAGGTGAAGCTTTCTTT; CDR3aa: CASSEDRGEAFF
abundance: -; j_gene: TRBJ2-5; v_gene: TRBV7-8; d_gene: -; CDR3nt: TGTGCCAGCAGCTTAGCCCAGATTAAGGAGACCCAGTACTTC; CDR3aa: CASSLAQIKETQYF
abundance: -; j_gene: TRBJ1-6; v_gene: TRBV7-9; d_gene: -; CDR3nt: TGTGCCAGCAGCTTAGGGACAGAGAATTCACCCCTCCACTTT; CDR3aa: CASSLGTENSPLHF
abundance: -; j_gene: TRBJ2-1; v_gene: TRBV5-4; d_gene: -; CDR3nt: TGTGCCAGCAGCTTAGGGGGCAGTGTAGCGGGACATGAGCAGTTCTTC; CDR3aa: CASSLGGSVAGHEQFF
abundance: once; j_gene: TRBJ2-1; v_gene: TRBV6-2/TRBV6-3; d_gene: TRBD2; CDR3nt: TGTGCCAGCAGTAGGCTAGCGGGGGGGGCTGAGCAGTTCTTC; CDR3aa: CASSRLAGGAEQFF
abundance: -; j_gene: TRBJ1-2; v_gene: TRBV3-1/TRBV3-2; d_gene: -; CDR3nt: TGTGCCAGCAGCCAAGAAGGCGGGGGACCCTATGGCTACACCTTC; CDR3aa: CASSQEGGGPYGYTF
abundance: -; j_gene: TRBJ1-5; v_gene: TRBV28; d_gene: TRBD1; CDR3nt: TGTGCCAGCAGGGGACAGGGGGCGTTTCAGCCCCAGCATTTT; CDR3aa: CASRGQGAFQPQHF
abundance: -; j_gene: TRBJ1-6; v_gene: TRBV27; d_gene: -; CDR3nt: TGTGCCACTCGCCGGGGGTGGAATTCACCCCTCCACTTT; CDR3aa: CATRRGWNSPLHF
abundance: -; j_gene: TRBJ2-2; v_gene: TRBV12-3/TRBV12-4; d_gene: TRBD1; CDR3nt: TGTGCCAGCAGTTTCCAGGGGGCCGGGGAGCTGTTTTTT; CDR3aa: CASSFQGAGELFF
abundance: -; j_gene: TRBJ2-3; v_gene: TRBV7-2; d_gene: TRBD2; CDR3nt: TGTGCCAGCAGCTTCGAGCGGGAGTACCCTACGCAGTATTTT; CDR3aa: CASSFEREYPTQYF